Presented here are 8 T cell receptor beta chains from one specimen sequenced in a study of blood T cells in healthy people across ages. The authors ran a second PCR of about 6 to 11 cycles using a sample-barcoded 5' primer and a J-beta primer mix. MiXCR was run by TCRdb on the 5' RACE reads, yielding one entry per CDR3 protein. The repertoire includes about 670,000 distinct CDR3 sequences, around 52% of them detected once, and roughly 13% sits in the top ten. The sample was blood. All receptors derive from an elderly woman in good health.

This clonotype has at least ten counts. The DNA for the CDR3 is TGCAGTGCTAAGGGTTCTGGAAACATTCAGTACTTC. This codes for CSAKGSGNIQYF. The chain uses TRBV20-1 and TRBJ2-4, with D hard to call. This CDR3 region has 12 residues. V shed 4 bases and J shed 6 bases, with 10 bases lying between them. The germline V gene has CDR1 DFQATT and CDR2 SNEGSKA (reference sequence).

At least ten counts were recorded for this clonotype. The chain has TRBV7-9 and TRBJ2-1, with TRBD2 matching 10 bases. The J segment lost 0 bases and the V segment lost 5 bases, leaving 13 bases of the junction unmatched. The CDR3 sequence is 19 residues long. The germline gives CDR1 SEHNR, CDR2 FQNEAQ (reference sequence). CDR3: CASSMSLAGGWSSYNEQFF. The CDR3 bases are TGTGCCAGCAGCATGTCTTTAGCGGGAGGCTGGAGCTCCTACAATGAGCAGTTCTTC. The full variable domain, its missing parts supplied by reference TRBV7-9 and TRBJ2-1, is DTGVSQNPRHKITKRGQNVTFRCDPISEHNRLYWYRQTLGQGPEFLTYFQNEAQLEKSRLLSDRFSAERPKGSFSTLEIQRTEQGDSAMYLCASSMSLAGGWSSYNEQFFGPGTRLTVL.

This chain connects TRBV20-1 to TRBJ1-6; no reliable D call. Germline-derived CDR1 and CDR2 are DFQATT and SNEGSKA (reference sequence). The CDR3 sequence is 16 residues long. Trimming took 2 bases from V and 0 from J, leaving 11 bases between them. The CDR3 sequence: CSARPYMSSYNSPLHF. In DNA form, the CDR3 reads TGCAGTGCTAGACCGTACATGAGCTCCTATAATTCACCCCTCCACTTT.

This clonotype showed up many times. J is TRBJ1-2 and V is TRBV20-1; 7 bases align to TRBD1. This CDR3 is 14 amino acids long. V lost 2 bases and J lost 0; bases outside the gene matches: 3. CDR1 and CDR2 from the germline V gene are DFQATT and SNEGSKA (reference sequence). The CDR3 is CSARRDSPNYGYTF. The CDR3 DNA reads TGCAGTGCTAGAAGGGACAGTCCTAACTATGGCTACACCTTC.

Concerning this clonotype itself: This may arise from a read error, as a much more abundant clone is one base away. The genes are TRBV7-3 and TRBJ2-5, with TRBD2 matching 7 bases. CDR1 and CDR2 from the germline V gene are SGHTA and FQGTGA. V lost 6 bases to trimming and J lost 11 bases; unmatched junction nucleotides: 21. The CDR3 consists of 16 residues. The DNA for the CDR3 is TGTGCCAGCAGTTCTAGCGCAGCCTGGGGAGGGAATGAGCAGTACTTC. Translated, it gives CASSSSAAWGGNEQYF. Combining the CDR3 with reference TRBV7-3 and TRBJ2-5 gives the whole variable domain GAGVSQTPSNKVTEKGKYVELRCDPISGHTALYWYRQSLGQGPEFLIYFQGTGAADDSGLPNDRFFAVRPEGSVSTLKIQRTERGDSAVYLCASSSSAAWGGNEQYFGPGTRLLVL.

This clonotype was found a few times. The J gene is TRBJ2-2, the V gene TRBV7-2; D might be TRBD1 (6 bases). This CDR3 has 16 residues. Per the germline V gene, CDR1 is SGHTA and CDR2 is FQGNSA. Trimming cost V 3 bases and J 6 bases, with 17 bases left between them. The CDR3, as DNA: TGTGCCAGCAGCTTTCCTACAGGGTTGAGTGCCGGGGAGCTGTTTTTT. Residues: CASSFPTGLSAGELFF. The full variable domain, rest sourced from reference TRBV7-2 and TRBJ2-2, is GAGVSQSPSNKVTEKGKDVELRCDPISGHTALYWYRQSLGQGLEFLIYFQGNSAPDKSGLPSDRFSAERTGGSVSTLTIQRTQQEDSAVYLCASSFPTGLSAGELFFGEGSRLTVL.

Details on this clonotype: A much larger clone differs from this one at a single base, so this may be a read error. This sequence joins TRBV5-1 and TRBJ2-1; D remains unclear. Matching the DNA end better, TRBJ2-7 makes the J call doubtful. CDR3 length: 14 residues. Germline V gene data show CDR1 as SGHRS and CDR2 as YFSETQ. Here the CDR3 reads CASSLGNSYNEQYF. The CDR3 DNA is TGCGCCAGCAGCTTGGGGAATTCCTACAATGAGCAGTACTTC.

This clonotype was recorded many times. CDR3 in amino acids: CASIRVDTQYF. As DNA, the CDR3 is TGTGCCAGCATCAGGGTGGATACGCAGTATTTT. The chain uses TRBV2 and TRBJ2-3; D possibly corresponds to TRBD1 (5 bases). V dropped 7 bases and J dropped 6 bases, with 8 bases sitting between them. This CDR3 has 11 amino acids. Germline CDR1 and CDR2: SNHLY and FYNNEI.